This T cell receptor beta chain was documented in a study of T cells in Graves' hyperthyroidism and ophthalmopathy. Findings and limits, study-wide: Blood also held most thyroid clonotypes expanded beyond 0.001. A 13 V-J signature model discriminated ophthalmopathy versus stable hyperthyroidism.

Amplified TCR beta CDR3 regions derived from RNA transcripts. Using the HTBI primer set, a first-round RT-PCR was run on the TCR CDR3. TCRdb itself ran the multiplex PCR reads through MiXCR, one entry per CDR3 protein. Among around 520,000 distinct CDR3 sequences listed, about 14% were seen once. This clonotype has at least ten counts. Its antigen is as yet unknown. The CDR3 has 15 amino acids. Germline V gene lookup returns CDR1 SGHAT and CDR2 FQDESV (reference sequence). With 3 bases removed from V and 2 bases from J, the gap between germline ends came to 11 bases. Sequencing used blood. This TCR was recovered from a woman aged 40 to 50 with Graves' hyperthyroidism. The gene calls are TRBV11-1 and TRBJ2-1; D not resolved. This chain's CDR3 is CASSFGDGPYNEQFF. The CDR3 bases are TGTGCCAGCAGCTTTGGAGACGGTCCCTACAATGAGCAGTTCTTC.